This T cell receptor beta chain was retrieved from a study of blood T cell repertoires in COVID-19. Across the study: From the United States, Italy and Spain came samples of acute and convalescent COVID-19.

The length of the CDR3 is 14 residues. CDR1 and CDR2 (germline): SGHVS, FQNEAQ. Unmatched junction bases numbered 5, after V lost 5 bases and J lost 2 bases. Patients at the Seattle site were enrolled during active infection and followed longitudinally. In the study's own analysis: Amplifying reference gene primers gave estimates of nucleated cell counts. Method: immunoSEQ multiplex PCR; TCRdb's copy keeps in-frame clones and lacks some. From that table come the V and J calls and clone size; the DNA was used to work out D and trimming. Of 80,000 to 95,000 clones listed, roughly 79% are singletons. J is TRBJ1-1 and V is TRBV7-8; 7 bases fit TRBD1. Material for sequencing was peripheral blood. This clonotype originated in a man older than 75 with COVID-19, enrolled during active disease. CDR3 sequence: CASSMAGGNTEAFF. The CDR3 bases are TGTGCCAGCAGCATGGCAGGGGGTAACACTGAAGCTTTCTTT.